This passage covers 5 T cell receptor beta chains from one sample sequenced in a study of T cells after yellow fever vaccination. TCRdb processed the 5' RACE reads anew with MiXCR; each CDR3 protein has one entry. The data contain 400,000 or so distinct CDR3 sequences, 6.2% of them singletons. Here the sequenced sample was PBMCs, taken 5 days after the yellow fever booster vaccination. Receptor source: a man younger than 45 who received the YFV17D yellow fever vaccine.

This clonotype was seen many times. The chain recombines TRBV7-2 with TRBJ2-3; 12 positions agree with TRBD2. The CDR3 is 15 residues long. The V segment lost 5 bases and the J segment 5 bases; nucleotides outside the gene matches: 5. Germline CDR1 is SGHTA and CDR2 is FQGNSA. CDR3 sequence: CASSRLAGVVDTQYF. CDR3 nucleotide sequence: TGTGCCAGCAGCCGACTAGCGGGAGTGGTAGATACGCAGTATTTT. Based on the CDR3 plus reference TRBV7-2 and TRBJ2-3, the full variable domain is GAGVSQSPSNKVTEKGKDVELRCDPISGHTALYWYRQSLGQGLEFLIYFQGNSAPDKSGLPSDRFSAERTGGSVSTLTIQRTQQEDSAVYLCASSRLAGVVDTQYFGPGTRLTVL.

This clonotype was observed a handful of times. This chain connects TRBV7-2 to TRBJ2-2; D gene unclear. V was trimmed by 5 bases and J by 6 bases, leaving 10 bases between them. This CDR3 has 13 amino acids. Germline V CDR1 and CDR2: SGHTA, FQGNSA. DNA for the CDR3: TGTGCCAGCAGCCCTCGGGCTGCCGGGGAGCTGTTTTTT. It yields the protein CASSPRAAGELFF.

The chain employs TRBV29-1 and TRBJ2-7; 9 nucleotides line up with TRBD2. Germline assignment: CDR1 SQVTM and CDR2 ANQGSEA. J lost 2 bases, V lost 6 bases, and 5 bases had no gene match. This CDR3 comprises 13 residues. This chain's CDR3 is CSVTSGRTYEQYF. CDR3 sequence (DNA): TGCAGCGTGACTAGCGGCCGAACCTACGAGCAGTACTTC.

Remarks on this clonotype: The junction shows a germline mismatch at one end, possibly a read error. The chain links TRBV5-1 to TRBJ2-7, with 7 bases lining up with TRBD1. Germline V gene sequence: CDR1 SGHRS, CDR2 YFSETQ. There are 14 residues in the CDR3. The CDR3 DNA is TGCGCCAGCAAGGGGGCAGGCAATTACTACGAGCGGTACTTC. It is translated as CASKGAGNYYERYF.

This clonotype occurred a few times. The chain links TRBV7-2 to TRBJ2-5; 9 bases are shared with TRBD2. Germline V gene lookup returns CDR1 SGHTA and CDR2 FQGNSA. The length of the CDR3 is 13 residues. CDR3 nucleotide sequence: TGTGGCTCCCGGAGTAGCGGGAGTGAGACCCAGTACTTC. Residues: CGSRSSGSETQYF.